The rows below give T cell receptor beta chains drawn from one sample of a study of OX40 agonist ivuxolimab in advanced cancers. Profiled with immunoSEQ multiplex PCR; TCRdb holds only in-frame clones, not every one. The table has about 40,000 clones, around 84% seen once; the top ten hold about a sixth. Source: CD4+ or CD8+ T cells sorted from blood, taken in a trial of the OX40 agonist ivuxolimab. The receptors come from an adult with an advanced solid tumor such as melanoma, head and neck, liver or kidney cancer. The CDR3 runs from the conserved cysteine through the conserved F or W. D genes are given only for firm matches. Only part of the rows carry a size: once, few, many, or a class if the clone is expanded.

D | size | J | V | CDR3 | DNA
NA | NA | TRBJ1-3 | TRBV11-2 | CASSLADFGGNTIYF | TGTGCCAGCAGCTTAGCGGACTTCGGGGGAAACACCATATATTTT
NA | NA | TRBJ2-3 | TRBV27 | CASSLDGVSSTDTQYF | TGTGCCAGCAGTTTAGATGGAGTCTCTAGCACAGATACGCAGTATTTT
NA | few | TRBJ2-3 | TRBV7-3 | CASSLLGGTDTQYF | TGTGCCAGCAGCCTATTAGGAGGGACAGATACGCAGTATTTT
TRBD1 | NA | TRBJ2-7 | TRBV6-5 | CASSSTGGTTYEQYF | TGTGCCAGCAGTTCCACAGGGGGCACTACCTACGAGCAGTACTTC
NA | NA | TRBJ2-3 | TRBV4-3 | CASSQDVGRSTDTQYF | TGCGCCAGCAGCCAAGATGTCGGCAGAAGCACAGATACGCAGTATTTT
NA | once | TRBJ1-2 | TRBV25-1 | CASSETGIPNYGYTF | TGTGCCAGCAGTGAAACAGGGATCCCTAACTATGGCTACACCTTC
TRBD1 | NA | TRBJ2-7 | TRBV7-9 | CASSPPGQGPYEQYF | TGTGCCAGCAGTCCGCCGGGACAGGGTCCCTACGAGCAGTACTTC
NA | NA | TRBJ2-7 | TRBV19 | CASSISEWEREQYF | TGTGCCAGTAGTATCTCTGAGTGGGAGCGCGAGCAGTACTTC
NA | NA | TRBJ2-3 | TRBV9 | CASSAHQGRGTDTQYF | TGTGCCAGCAGCGCGCACCAGGGGAGGGGCACAGATACGCAGTATTTT
NA | NA | TRBJ2-7 | TRBV19 | CASSDSYYEQYF | TGTGCCAGTAGCGACAGCTACTACGAGCAGTACTTC
TRBD1 | NA | TRBJ1-3 | TRBV7-9 | CASSSTGTGPGNTIYF | TGTGCCAGCAGCTCGACCGGGACAGGGCCTGGAAACACCATATATTTT
NA | NA | TRBJ1-2 | TRBV19 | CASSTPDKLYGYTF | TGTGCCAGTAGTACGCCGGACAAACTATATGGCTACACCTTC
NA | NA | TRBJ1-5 | TRBV6-5 | CASIQVTGKQPQHF | TGTGCCAGCATACAGGTCACCGGGAAACAGCCCCAGCATTTT
TRBD2 | NA | TRBJ2-7 | TRBV5-4 | CASSLGLADYEQYF | TGTGCCAGCAGCTTGGGCCTAGCGGATTACGAGCAGTACTTC
TRBD1 | NA | TRBJ2-7 | TRBV10-3 | CAIIPEAGGSYEQYF | TGTGCCATCATCCCTGAGGCAGGGGGCAGCTACGAGCAGTACTTC
TRBD2 | NA | TRBJ2-3 | TRBV7-3 | CASSFSGGAADTQYF | TGTGCCAGCAGCTTCAGCGGGGGGGCAGCAGATACGCAGTATTTT
NA | NA | TRBJ2-7 | TRBV9 | CASSPTPGYEQYF | TGTGCCAGCAGCCCGACCCCCGGCTACGAGCAGTACTTC
NA | NA | TRBJ1-2 | TRBV5-4 | CASSLDGARDGYTF | TGTGCCAGCAGCTTGGACGGGGCGCGAGATGGCTACACCTTC
NA | NA | TRBJ2-7 | TRBV5-1 | CASSLAGEGGREQYF | TGCGCCAGCAGCTTGGCCGGGGAGGGGGGGAGGGAGCAGTACTTC
NA | NA | TRBJ2-1 | TRBV10-2 | CASSGGSHNEQFF | TGCGCCAGCAGTGGGGGGTCTCACAATGAGCAGTTCTTC
TRBD1 | NA | TRBJ2-5 | TRBV15 | CATSDYRGRETQYF | TGTGCCACCAGCGACTACAGGGGGCGGGAGACCCAGTACTTC
NA | NA | TRBJ1-2 | TRBV7-9 | CASSQTPEGRNGYTF | TGTGCCAGCAGCCAAACACCAGAGGGAAGAAATGGCTACACCTTC
NA | many | TRBJ2-2 | TRBV15 | CATSLRAETGELFF | TGTGCCACCAGCCTCAGGGCCGAAACCGGGGAGCTGTTTTTT
NA | NA | TRBJ2-7 | TRBV14 | CASSQDLIPYEQYF | TGTGCCAGCAGCCAAGATCTCATCCCCTACGAGCAGTACTTC
TRBD1 | medium-sized | TRBJ2-1 | TRBV5-6 | CASSFGDRAYNEQFF | TGTGCCAGCAGCTTCGGGGACAGGGCCTACAATGAGCAGTTCTTC
NA | NA | TRBJ2-3 | TRBV11-3 | CASSLEAGLGTDTQYF | TGTGCCAGCAGCTTAGAGGCGGGTTTGGGGACAGATACGCAGTATTTT
NA | NA | TRBJ2-7 | TRBV10-1 | CASSRTYEQYF | TGCGCCAGCAGTCGGACCTACGAGCAGTACTTC
NA | NA | TRBJ2-3 | TRBV11-3 | CASSPRGWASTDTQYF | TGTGCCAGCAGCCCTCGCGGTTGGGCCAGCACAGATACGCAGTATTTT
TRBD1 | NA | TRBJ1-5 | TRBV9 | CASSQGTGDQPQHF | TGTGCCAGCAGCCAAGGCACAGGGGATCAGCCCCAGCATTTT
TRBD1 | NA | TRBJ2-7 | TRBV6-5 | CASSVGQVAEQYF | TGTGCCAGCAGTGTGGGACAGGTTGCCGAGCAGTACTTC